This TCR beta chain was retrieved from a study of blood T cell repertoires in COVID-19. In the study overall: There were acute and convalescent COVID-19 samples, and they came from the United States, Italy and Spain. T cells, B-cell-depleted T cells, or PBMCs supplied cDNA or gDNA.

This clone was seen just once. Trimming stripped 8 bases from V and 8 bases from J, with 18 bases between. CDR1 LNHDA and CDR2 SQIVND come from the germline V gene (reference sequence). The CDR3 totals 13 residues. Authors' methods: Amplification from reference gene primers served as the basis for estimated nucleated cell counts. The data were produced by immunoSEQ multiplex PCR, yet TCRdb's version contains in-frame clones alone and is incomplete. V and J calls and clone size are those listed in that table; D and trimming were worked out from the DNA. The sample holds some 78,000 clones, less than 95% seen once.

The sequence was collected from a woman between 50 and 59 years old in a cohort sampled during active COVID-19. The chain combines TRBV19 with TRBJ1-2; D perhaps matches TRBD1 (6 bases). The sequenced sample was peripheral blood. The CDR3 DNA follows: TGTGCCAGTGTCCCGGGGACGGGGGGCGGCTACACCTTC. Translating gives CASVPGTGGGYTF.